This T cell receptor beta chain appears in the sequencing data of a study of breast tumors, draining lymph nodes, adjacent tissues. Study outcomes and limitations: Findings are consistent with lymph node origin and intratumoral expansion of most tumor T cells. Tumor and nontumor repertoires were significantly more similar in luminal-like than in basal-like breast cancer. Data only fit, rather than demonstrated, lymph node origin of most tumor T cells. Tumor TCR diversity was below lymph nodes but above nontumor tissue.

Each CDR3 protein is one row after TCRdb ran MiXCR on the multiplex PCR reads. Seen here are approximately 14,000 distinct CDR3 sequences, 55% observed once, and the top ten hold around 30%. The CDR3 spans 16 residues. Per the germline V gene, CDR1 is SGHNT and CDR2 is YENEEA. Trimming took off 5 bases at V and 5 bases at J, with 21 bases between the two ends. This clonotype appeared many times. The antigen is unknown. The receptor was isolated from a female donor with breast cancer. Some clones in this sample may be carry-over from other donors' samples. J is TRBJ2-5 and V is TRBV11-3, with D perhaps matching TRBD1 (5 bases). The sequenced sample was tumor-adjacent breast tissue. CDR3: CASSRRGRAGAETQYF. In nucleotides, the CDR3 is TGTGCCAGCAGCCGACGAGGCAGGGCTGGGGCCGAGACCCAGTACTTC.